These 29 T cell receptor beta chains were sequenced from one sample in a study of T-cell reconstitution after alpha-beta-depleted transplantation in children. Unique molecular identifiers were incorporated when the TCRbeta library was constructed. A single record per CDR3 protein comes from TCRdb applying MiXCR to the PCR reads. The sample shows 640,000 or so distinct CDR3 sequences, 16% of them seen only once. The sample here was PBMCs from the stem cell graft donor, taken from the stem cell graft. These TCRs come from a human donor who donated a stem cell graft to a child with acute myeloid leukemia.

This clonotype has ten or more counts. The chain combines TRBV29-1 with TRBJ2-3; TRBD1 might be the D (6 bases). This CDR3 contains 15 residues. V was pared by 0 bases and J by 0 bases, with 10 bases between. Germline V lookup: CDR1 SQVTM, CDR2 ANQGSEA. The CDR3 protein is CSVEDQGSSTDTQYF. The CDR3 region has the DNA TGCAGCGTTGAAGACCAGGGGTCTAGCACAGATACGCAGTATTTT.

This clonotype was counted ten times or more. The V and J genes are TRBV5-1 and TRBJ1-2; D gene ambiguous. Germline-derived CDR1 and CDR2 are SGHRS and YFSETQ. CDR3 length equals 13 residues. Between the trimmed V and J ends, which lost 2 bases and 4 bases, there was a span of 9 bases. This CDR3 reads CASSFGSSYGYTF. CDR3 DNA: TGCGCCAGCAGCTTCGGATCCTCCTATGGCTACACCTTC.

Only a few counts were recorded for this clonotype. The chain employs TRBV7-9 and TRBJ2-1; 7 bases map to TRBD2. The ends lost 4 bases at V and 8 bases at J; junction bases unmatched: 5. The CDR3 contains 13 residues. CDR1 SEHNR and CDR2 FQNEAQ come from the germline V gene (reference sequence). CDR3: CASSSPGGDEQFF. In DNA, the CDR3 is TGTGCCAGCAGCTCCCCGGGGGGAGATGAGCAGTTCTTC.

J is TRBJ2-1 and V is TRBV6-5, with a possible D match to TRBD2 (5 bases). The CDR3 spans 14 residues. Trimming took 0 bases from V and 9 from J, leaving 12 bases between them. Germline V gene lookup returns CDR1 MNHEY and CDR2 SVGAGI. CDR3 loop: CASSYSNTRSEQFF. CDR3 nucleotide sequence: TGTGCCAGCAGTTACTCGAATACTAGGAGTGAGCAGTTCTTC.

This clonotype occurred many times. The chain carries TRBV7-9 and TRBJ1-6; 8 bases map to TRBD1. J was trimmed by 7 bases and V by 7 bases; bases with no gene match: 9. The CDR3 extends over 15 amino acids. Germline CDR1 is SEHNR and CDR2 is FQNEAQ (reference sequence). CDR3 residues: CASTTGQGGNSPLHF. The CDR3, as DNA: TGTGCCAGCACCACTGGACAGGGTGGCAATTCACCCCTCCACTTT. The full variable domain, in which reference TRBV7-9 and TRBJ1-6 provide the parts outside the CDR3, is DTGVSQNPRHKITKRGQNVTFRCDPISEHNRLYWYRQTLGQGPEFLTYFQNEAQLEKSRLLSDRFSAERPKGSFSTLEIQRTEQGDSAMYLCASTTGQGGNSPLHFGNGTRLTVT.

V usage is TRBV5-1 and J usage is TRBJ1-2; D gene uncertain. Germline V gene lookup returns CDR1 SGHRS and CDR2 YFSETQ. V was trimmed by 0 bases and J by 1 base, leaving 13 bases between them. The CDR3 is made up of 16 amino acids. DNA for the CDR3: TGCGCCAGCAGCTTGGTCCCCGAGTATTATAACTATGGCTACACCTTC. Protein product: CASSLVPEYYNYGYTF.

This clonotype was seen a few times. The chain combines TRBV12-3 or TRBV12-4 with TRBJ1-3; no clear D. Trimming cost V 3 bases and J 8 bases, with 20 bases left between them. This CDR3 comprises 16 residues. CDR3 sequence: CASSFSPGILAHTIYF. The CDR3 nucleotides are TGTGCCAGCAGTTTTTCCCCCGGGATCCTCGCCCACACCATATATTTT.

J is TRBJ2-7 and V is TRBV5-5; 7 bases are a match to TRBD1. The CDR3 covers 12 residues. In germline, CDR1 is SGHKS, CDR2 YYEKEE (reference sequence). The CDR3 here is CASRLDRYEQYV. The CDR3, as DNA: TGTGCCAGCAGATTGGACAGGTACGAGCAGTACGTC.

Ten or more counts support this clonotype. The V call is TRBV20-1, the J call TRBJ1-2; the D gene is possibly TRBD1 (5 bases). V lost 0 bases and J lost 2, with 13 bases in between. The germline gives CDR1 DFQATT, CDR2 SNEGSKA (reference sequence). CDR3 size: 15 residues. Here the CDR3 reads CSARDIGHRNYGYTF. The CDR3 nucleotides read TGCAGTGCTAGAGATATCGGACACAGAAACTATGGCTACACCTTC.

V is TRBV20-1 and J is TRBJ2-1, with D possibly TRBD2 on 7 matching bases. The germline V gene has CDR1 DFQATT and CDR2 SNEGSKA (reference sequence). Trimming took off 0 bases at V and 7 bases at J, with 16 bases between the two ends. The CDR3 has 15 residues. CDR3 in DNA: TGCAGTGCTAGAGATGGGTGGGAGGGGGGAAATGAGCAGTTCTTC. Its protein is CSARDGWEGGNEQFF.

In its sample, this clonotype was seen a few times. J is TRBJ2-3 and V is TRBV5-6; TRBD1 matches 8 bases. Germline CDR1 reads SGHDT; CDR2 reads YYEEEE. The CDR3 spans 16 residues. After removal of 5 bases from V and 0 bases from J, the junction contained 8 bases not matched to a gene. The CDR3 sequence is CASRLTGDPSTDTQYF. The CDR3 DNA follows: TGTGCCAGCAGATTGACAGGGGACCCTAGCACAGATACGCAGTATTTT.

The chain has TRBV7-9 and TRBJ1-2; D not certain. CDR1 SEHNR and CDR2 FQNEAQ come from the germline V gene (reference sequence). Deletions cut 4 bases from V and 8 bases from J, with 20 bases between. This CDR3 is 15 amino acids long. Here the CDR3 DNA reads TGTGCCAGCAGCTCCCGGGGTGACACGAAGGGAGGCTACACCTTC. Translation gives CASSSRGDTKGGYTF. Full variable domain (remainder filled in from reference TRBV7-9 and TRBJ1-2): DTGVSQNPRHKITKRGQNVTFRCDPISEHNRLYWYRQTLGQGPEFLTYFQNEAQLEKSRLLSDRFSAERPKGSFSTLEIQRTEQGDSAMYLCASSSRGDTKGGYTFGSGTRLTVV.

This clonotype has a count of ten or more. V gene TRBV7-3 combines with J gene TRBJ1-1, with D possibly TRBD1 on 5 matching bases. Trimming removed 0 bases from V and 4 bases from J, with 9 bases in between. The CDR3 runs 14 residues. Germline V CDR1 and CDR2: SGHTA, FQGTGA. In nucleotides, the CDR3 is TGTGCCAGCAGCTTAACAGGGGTAGGCACTGAAGCTTTCTTT. It codes for CASSLTGVGTEAFF.

This clonotype was counted ten times or more. The genes are TRBV27 and TRBJ1-5; D gene uncertain. Trimming took off 4 bases at V and 5 bases at J, with 12 bases between the two ends. Germline V gene sequence: CDR1 MNHEY, CDR2 SMNVEV (reference sequence). The CDR3 contains 14 residues. For the CDR3, the DNA is TGTGCCAGCAGTTCCCGGGGTGGGTATCAGCCCCAGCATTTT. Residues: CASSSRGGYQPQHF.

The chain carries TRBV15 and TRBJ2-3; 9 bases match TRBD2. The germline CDR1 and CDR2 sequences are LNHNV and YYDKDF (reference sequence). The V gene end was trimmed by 5 bases and the J gene end by 1 base; junction bases not matched to a gene: 7. This CDR3 comprises 16 residues. In DNA form, the CDR3 reads TGTGCCACCAGCGGGCTTATAGCGGGGGGCACAGATACGCAGTATTTT. This translates into CATSGLIAGGTDTQYF.

This clonotype was found many times. This rearrangement joins TRBV10-3 to TRBJ1-1; D call uncertain. The CDR3 loop spans 14 amino acids. The V end was cut by 7 bases, the J end by 4 bases, with 16 bases between. Germline-derived CDR1 and CDR2 are ENHRY and SYGVKD. CDR3 loop: CAIMEPGEFTEAFF. Here the CDR3 DNA reads TGTGCCATCATGGAGCCTGGGGAATTCACTGAAGCTTTCTTT.

The chain combines TRBV15 with TRBJ1-1; D is uncertain. The CDR3 runs 15 residues. V shed 0 bases and J shed 0 bases, with 8 bases lying between them. Germline CDR1 is LNHNV and CDR2 is YYDKDF (reference sequence). The CDR3 bases are TGTGCCACCAGCAGAGAAGTGTATATGAACACTGAAGCTTTCTTT. It translates to CATSREVYMNTEAFF.

This clonotype has more than one count but fewer than ten. The rearrangement uses TRBV12-3 or TRBV12-4 and TRBJ1-6, with D unclear. With 1 base removed from V and 6 bases from J, the gap between germline ends came to 10 bases. This CDR3 comprises 15 residues. This CDR3 reads CASSLELVANSPLHF. In nucleotides, the CDR3 is TGTGCCAGCAGTTTAGAGCTGGTAGCTAATTCACCCCTCCACTTT.

This chain connects TRBV25-1 to TRBJ1-2; TRBD1 agrees at 7 bases. Trimming at V came to 3 bases and at J to 6 bases, leaving 10 bases not matched to a gene. Looked up from germline, CDR1 is MGHDK and CDR2 is SYGVNS. The length of the CDR3 is 15 residues. CDR3 nucleotide sequence: TGTGCCAGCAGTGAGCAGGGGGTCCCTTTCAATGGCTACACCTTC. Its translation: CASSEQGVPFNGYTF.

This clonotype was recorded many times. The chain links TRBV20-1 to TRBJ2-1, with a tentative D call TRBD1 (6 bases). The germline CDR1 and CDR2 sequences are DFQATT and SNEGSKA (reference sequence). Trimming cost V 6 bases and J 3 bases, with 15 bases left between them. This CDR3 is built from 14 residues. CDR3 bases: TGCAGTGCGCAGATGGGGGACAACTACAATGAGCAGTTCTTC. This sequence encodes CSAQMGDNYNEQFF.

V and J are TRBV5-1 and TRBJ2-5; possible D gene TRBD2, 5 bases. CDR1 is SGHRS and CDR2 is YFSETQ in the germline V gene. The CDR3 has 15 residues. Trimming shortened V by 4 bases and J by 2 bases, and 15 bases separated the two germline ends. Written as DNA, the CDR3 is TGCGCCAGCAGCAGGGAGCTCACGGTACAAGAGACCCAGTACTTC. Its protein product is CASSRELTVQETQYF.

The sample holds many counts of this clonotype. The chain joins TRBV20-1 to TRBJ1-2, with D perhaps TRBD1 (5 bases). The germline CDR1 and CDR2 sequences are DFQATT and SNEGSKA (reference sequence). The CDR3 sequence is 11 residues long. The germline V and J ends were trimmed by 2 bases and 8 bases, with 9 bases remaining between them. CDR3 nucleotides: TGCAGTGCTAGACGCAGGGCAGGCTACACCTTC. Amino acids: CSARRRAGYTF.

This clonotype was picked up many times. The chain recombines TRBV29-1 with TRBJ2-7; 7 bases are shared with TRBD2. Trimming cost V 4 bases and J 0 bases; bases outside gene matches: 3. The germline gives CDR1 SQVTM, CDR2 ANQGSEA. CDR3 size: 13 residues. The CDR3 DNA follows: TGCAGCGTTGGACGGGGGGACTCCTACGAGCAGTACTTC. Amino acids: CSVGRGDSYEQYF.

This clonotype has a handful of counts. The CDR3 is CASSQEGSNPSNEQFF. The CDR3 DNA sequence: TGTGCCAGCAGCCAAGAAGGGTCAAACCCTAGCAATGAGCAGTTCTTC. The chain uses TRBV4-2 and TRBJ2-1, with D hard to call. The germline CDR1 and CDR2 sequences are LGHNA and YNFKEQ. This CDR3 is 16 amino acids long. V lost 0 bases to trimming and J lost 6 bases, with 15 bases between them.

This clonotype was seen at least ten times. The chain joins TRBV20-1 to TRBJ2-5; D is possibly TRBD1 or TRBD2 (5 bases each). V lost 3 bases and J 6 bases, leaving 11 bases between the germline ends. Germline loops: CDR1 DFQATT, CDR2 SNEGSKA (reference sequence). The CDR3 has 12 residues. The CDR3 DNA follows: TGCAGTGCTAGTATCCAGGGACAGACCCAGTACTTC. This encodes CSASIQGQTQYF.

V gene TRBV6-6 combines with J gene TRBJ2-1; the D gene is possibly TRBD1 (5 bases). The length of the CDR3 is 13 residues. Per the germline V gene, CDR1 is MNHNY and CDR2 is SVGAGI (reference sequence). Trimming removed 0 bases at V and 8 bases at J, with 8 bases between. The CDR3 DNA is TGTGCCAGCAGTTACTCTCAGGGTCATGAGCAGTTCTTC. Amino acid sequence: CASSYSQGHEQFF.

This clonotype appeared many times. The genes are TRBV20-1 and TRBJ2-3; D is uncertain. This CDR3 has 12 amino acids. Germline CDR1 is DFQATT and CDR2 is SNEGSKA (reference sequence). V shed 0 bases and J shed 7 bases, with 8 bases lying between them. The CDR3 bases are TGCAGTGCTAGAGATCCTTCCAATACGCAGTATTTT. This gives the protein CSARDPSNTQYF.

This clonotype appeared a few times. The V call is TRBV7-9, the J call TRBJ2-1; D might be TRBD2 (5 bases). Trimming left V 0 bases short and J 5 bases short, with 11 bases between. CDR3 length equals 15 residues. Germline CDR1 reads SEHNR; CDR2 reads FQNEAQ (reference sequence). Here the CDR3 reads CASSLALGRNNEQFF. DNA for the CDR3: TGTGCCAGCAGCTTAGCCCTAGGGAGAAACAATGAGCAGTTCTTC.

This clonotype was detected a few times. V usage is TRBV28 and J usage is TRBJ2-7; 8 bases are a match to TRBD1. J was trimmed by 5 bases and V by 2 bases; bases with no gene match: 14. CDR1 and CDR2 (germline): MDHEN, SYDVKM. The CDR3 is 17 amino acids. The CDR3 spells CASSLGDWQGALDEQYV. The CDR3 DNA reads TGTGCCAGCAGTTTAGGGGACTGGCAGGGGGCTTTGGACGAGCAGTACGTC.